These 14 T cell receptor beta chains originate from one sample sequenced in a study of cytomegalovirus exposure and HLA in healthy donors. Sequenced by immunoSEQ multiplex PCR; TCRdb stores in-frame clones only, minus some. The table shows some 150,000 clones, with around 93% occurring only once. Sequenced: PBMCs. All receptors derive from a man younger than 35 in good health and CMV-seropositive.

The chain has TRBV2 and TRBJ2-5, with D possibly TRBD1 on 6 matching bases. Trimming removed 5 bases from V and 7 bases from J, with 20 bases in between. Per the germline V gene, CDR1 is SNHLY and CDR2 is FYNNEI. The CDR3 is 15 residues long. This CDR3 reads CASSPEQGTSGTQYF. CDR3 nucleotide sequence: TGTGCCAGCAGTCCCGAACAGGGAACCTCTGGGACCCAGTACTTC. The entire variable domain, with the rest obtained from reference TRBV2 and TRBJ2-5, is as follows: EPEVTQTPSHQVTQMGQEVILRCVPISNHLYFYWYRQILGQKVEFLVSFYNNEISEKSEIFDDQFSVERPDGSNFTLKIRSTKLEDSAMYFCASSPEQGTSGTQYFGPGTRLLVL.

This clone was seen a handful of times. The rearrangement joins TRBV6-5 to TRBJ2-1; D might be TRBD2 (7 bases). This CDR3 spans 14 amino acids. Germline CDR1 is MNHEY and CDR2 is SVGAGI. The CDR3 DNA follows: TGTGTTAGAGGGGGGGAGGGCCCCTACAATGAGCAGTTCTTC. Its translation: CVRGGEGPYNEQFF.

The rearrangement uses TRBV11-3 and TRBJ2-5; D is possibly TRBD1 (6 bases). Trimming took off 2 bases at V and 5 bases at J, with 9 bases between the two ends. The germline gives CDR1 SGHNT, CDR2 YENEEA. The CDR3 covers 13 residues. The CDR3 DNA reads TGTGCCAGCAGCTTATCAGGGGCGGAGACCCAGTACTTC. Residues: CASSLSGAETQYF.

CDR3 loop: CASSLPTRSDTQYF. As DNA, the CDR3 is TGTGCCAGCAGCCTTCCCACTAGATCAGATACGCAGTATTTT. The genes are TRBV9 and TRBJ2-3, with D possibly TRBD2 on 5 matching bases. The V end lost 4 bases, the J end lost 4 bases, and 13 bases lay between the germline ends. The V gene's germline CDR1 is SGDLS and CDR2 YYNGEE. The CDR3 runs to 14 residues.

The CDR3 loop reads CASSPDRWNTEAFF. For the CDR3, the DNA is TGTGCCAGCAGCCCGGACAGATGGAACACTGAAGCTTTCTTT. The chain uses TRBV14 and TRBJ1-1; D might be TRBD1 (6 bases). CDR1 SGHDN and CDR2 FVKESK come from the germline V gene. This CDR3 contains 14 residues. V was shortened by 4 bases and J by 1 base, with 10 bases between the two germline ends. The variable domain in full, with the rest retrieved from reference TRBV14 and TRBJ1-1, is EAGVTQFPSHSVIEKGQTVTLRCDPISGHDNLYWYRRVMGKEIKFLLHFVKESKQDESGMPNNRFLAERTGGTYSTLKVQPAELEDSGVYFCASSPDRWNTEAFFGQGTRLTVV.

The genes are TRBV4-1 and TRBJ2-7, with 8 bases identical to TRBD1. The V gene end was trimmed by 1 base and the J gene end by 5 bases; junction bases not matched to a gene: 13. The V gene's germline CDR1 is MGHRA and CDR2 YSYEKL. The CDR3 length is 17 residues. The CDR3 DNA follows: TGCGCCAGCAGCCAAGCTCCTCCCCCAGGGGGCACCGACGAGCAGTACTTC. It translates to CASSQAPPPGGTDEQYF.

CDR3 protein: CASSLGLAGVRETQYF. The CDR3 DNA reads TGTGCCAGCAGCTTAGGACTAGCGGGAGTCCGGGAGACCCAGTACTTC. V is TRBV13 and J is TRBJ2-5, with 11 bases aligning to TRBD2. The J segment lost 5 bases and the V segment lost 0 bases, leaving 5 bases of the junction unmatched. The CDR3 consists of 16 residues. Per germline, CDR1 PRHDT and CDR2 FYEKMQ (reference sequence).

The chain is built from TRBV6-4 and TRBJ2-2, with D possibly matching TRBD2 (5 bases). Looked up from germline, CDR1 is MRHNA and CDR2 is SNTAGT. The CDR3 spans 13 residues. Trimming removed 7 bases at V and 1 base at J, with 7 bases between. The CDR3 coding sequence is TGTGCCAGCACCGGGAAGAACACCGGGGAGCTGTTTTTT. This encodes CASTGKNTGELFF.

This clone came up once. The V call is TRBV18, the J call TRBJ1-6, with TRBD1 as a possible D gene (5 bases). The V and J ends lost 3 bases and 11 bases respectively, with 14 bases between them. Germline values: CDR1 KGHSH, CDR2 LQKENI. This CDR3 has 14 amino acids. The CDR3 DNA reads TGTGCCAGCTCACCGGGAGGGGCTTGGACACCCCTCCACTTT. This sequence encodes CASSPGGAWTPLHF.

This sequence joins TRBV5-8 and TRBJ2-1; 7 bases fit TRBD2. Germline CDR1 and CDR2: SGHTS and YDEGEE. The CDR3 sequence is 15 residues long. J was trimmed by 0 bases and V by 2 bases; bases with no gene match: 2. CDR3 region: CASSFRGSSYNEQFF. In DNA form, the CDR3 reads TGTGCCAGCAGCTTCCGCGGGAGCTCCTACAATGAGCAGTTCTTC.

This chain links TRBV30 with TRBJ2-7; D is ambiguous. The CDR3 contains 13 residues. Trimming took off 5 bases at V and 6 bases at J, with 17 bases between the two ends. CDR1 is GTSNPN, CDR2 SVGIG, per germline (reference sequence). The CDR3 sequence is CAWAALANSEQYF. The CDR3 DNA follows: TGTGCCTGGGCGGCGCTCGCGAACTCCGAGCAGTACTTC.

The CDR3 region is CASKPGSQPQHF. The CDR3 DNA sequence: TGTGCCAGCAAACCAGGCAGTCAGCCCCAGCATTTT. V gene TRBV6-4 combines with J gene TRBJ1-5; the D is unclear. Trimming removed 7 bases at V and 6 bases at J, with 10 bases between. This CDR3 comprises 12 residues. Per the germline V gene, CDR1 is MRHNA and CDR2 is SNTAGT.

The table lists this clone with a few counts. The rearrangement joins TRBV28 to TRBJ1-3, with D perhaps TRBD1 (5 bases). Germline values: CDR1 MDHEN, CDR2 SYDVKM. The CDR3 has 15 residues. Trimming cost V 3 bases and J 1 base, with 10 bases left between them. The CDR3 is CASSFSGTSGNTIYF. The CDR3 DNA reads as TGTGCCAGCAGTTTTTCGGGGACTTCTGGAAACACCATATATTTT.

The chain links TRBV7-9 to TRBJ1-1; D gene uncertain. This CDR3 spans 12 amino acids. CDR1 and CDR2 (germline): SEHNR, FQNEAQ (reference sequence). With 7 bases removed from V and 2 bases from J, the gap between germline ends came to 8 bases. The CDR3 region is CASKPGNTEAFF. The CDR3 nucleotides read TGTGCCAGCAAGCCGGGTAACACTGAAGCTTTCTTT. Full variable domain (missing parts from reference TRBV7-9 and TRBJ1-1): DTGVSQNPRHKITKRGQNVTFRCDPISEHNRLYWYRQTLGQGPEFLTYFQNEAQLEKSRLLSDRFSAERPKGSFSTLEIQRTEQGDSAMYLCASKPGNTEAFFGQGTRLTVV.